The clone carrying this T cell receptor (beta chain) was recorded at least ten times. Its antigen is not identified. On the basis of clinical symptoms, serum thyroxine and TRAb, thyroid ultrasound and orbital computed tomography, diagnoses were made. PBMCs were collected from an approximately 9.4 ml volume of fresh peripheral blood. The data belong to a study of T cells in Graves' hyperthyroidism and ophthalmopathy. Study-wide results and limits: Within blood appeared most thyroid clonotypes that had expanded above 0.001.

Amplified TCR beta CDR3 regions derived from RNA transcripts. TCR CDR3 underwent first-round RT-PCR with the HTBI primer set. TCRdb re-called the multiplex PCR reads with MiXCR, one entry per CDR3 protein. The profile covers 300,000 to 450,000 distinct CDR3 sequences, with more than 11% appearing a single time and 11% taken by the ten largest. The CDR3 consists of 15 residues. Trimming removed 5 bases at V and 4 bases at J, with 17 bases between. Germline lookup yields CDR1 SEHNR and CDR2 FQNEAQ (reference sequence). Source material: blood. This sequence was found in a woman aged 55-70 years with Graves' hyperthyroidism. V gene TRBV7-9 combines with J gene TRBJ2-5, with a possible D match to TRBD1 (6 bases). This CDR3 reads CASSQPTGGVETQYF. The CDR3, as DNA: TGTGCCAGCAGCCAGCCGACAGGTGGGGTAGAGACCCAGTACTTC. Full variable domain (outside the CDR3, taken from reference TRBV7-9 and TRBJ2-5): DTGVSQNPRHKITKRGQNVTFRCDPISEHNRLYWYRQTLGQGPEFLTYFQNEAQLEKSRLLSDRFSAERPKGSFSTLEIQRTEQGDSAMYLCASSQPTGGVETQYFGPGTRLLVL.